This T cell receptor beta chain came from a study of T-cell reconstitution after alpha-beta-depleted transplantation in children listed by TCRdb under 2016. Regarding the study in general: T-cell immune reconstitution after TCRalphabeta/CD19-depleted allogeneic hematopoietic cell transplantation in children was quantitatively tracked in the study by means of TCR repertoire profiling.

In its sample, this clonotype was seen many times. Its specific antigen is unknown. Base-call qualities are not available, and no considerably larger clone is one nucleotide away. Library generation was performed with PCR. The instrument given in TCRdb is Illumina HiSeq 2500. Molecular barcoding was employed in the preparation of TCR libraries, with unique molecular identifiers being used to normalize TCRbeta repertoire quantification. TCRdb cleaned the public reads at Q25 with fastp, built clones with MiXCR and kept in-frame beta chains. Merged by CDR3 protein, the rows form single entries marked with the most common genes and DNA. The sample contains fewer than 120,000 distinct CDR3 sequences, about 9.3% of them found a single time. Of the sample, 8% is held by the ten largest clones. The sequencing used PBMCs from the stem cell graft donor, collected from the stem cell graft. The sequence was obtained from a human donor who donated a stem cell graft to a child with acute lymphoblastic leukemia.

CDR3 reads: CASSLASFSGNTIYF. The DNA reads as follows: TGTGCCAGCAGCTTAGCCAGCTTCTCTGGAAACACCATATATTTT. The chain uses TRBV7-2 and TRBJ1-3; the D gene is unclear. V is shortened by 0 bases, J by 0 bases, and the region joining them spans 6 bases. As encoded in the germline V gene, CDR1 is SGHTA while CDR2 is FQGNSA. The CDR3 has 15 amino acids, counting the end cysteine and phenylalanine. CDR3 DNA only is kept here, 45 bases in frame from base 1.